This T cell receptor beta chain was profiled in a study of cytomegalovirus exposure and HLA in healthy donors. The PCR was carried out with 60 Vbeta primers and 13 Jbeta primers. Measured with immunoSEQ multiplex PCR; TCRdb has only the in-frame clones, and not every one. The top ten clones hold 1.4% of a sample with around 150,000 clones, under 85% of them seen once. J lost 6 bases, V lost 1 base, and 1 base had no gene match. Per the germline V gene, CDR1 is MGHDK and CDR2 is SYGVNS. This CDR3 has 13 amino acids. V and J are TRBV25-1 and TRBJ1-2; 8 nucleotides match TRBD1. The sequenced material came from PBMCs. This TCR derives from a woman aged 30 to 39 in good health and CMV-seronegative. The CDR3 region has the DNA TGTGCCAGCAGTGAATTGGGACAGGATGGCTACACCTTC. The encoded protein is CASSELGQDGYTF.